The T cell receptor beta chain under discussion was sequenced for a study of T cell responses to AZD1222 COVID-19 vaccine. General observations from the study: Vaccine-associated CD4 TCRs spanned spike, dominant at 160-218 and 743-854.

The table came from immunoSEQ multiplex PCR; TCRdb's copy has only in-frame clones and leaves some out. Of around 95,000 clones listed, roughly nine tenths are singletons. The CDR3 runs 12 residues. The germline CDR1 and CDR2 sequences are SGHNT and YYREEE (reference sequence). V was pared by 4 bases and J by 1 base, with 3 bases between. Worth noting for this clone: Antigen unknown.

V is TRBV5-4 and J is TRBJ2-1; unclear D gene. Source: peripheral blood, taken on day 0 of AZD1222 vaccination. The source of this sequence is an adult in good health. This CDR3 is CASSQSYNEQFF. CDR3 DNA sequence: TGTGCCAGCAGCCAATCCTACAATGAGCAGTTCTTC.